What follows is one TCR beta chain and its context. Its antigen remains unidentified. This table comes from immunoSEQ multiplex PCR, and its TCRdb copy is limited to in-frame clones, with some not included. The sample lists roughly 300,000 clones; roughly 88% were seen once. The CDR3 is made up of 14 amino acids. V was pared by 5 bases and J by 0 bases, with 10 bases between. Germline values: CDR1 SGDLS, CDR2 YYNGEE. The entry originates in a study of cytomegalovirus exposure and HLA in healthy donors. Regarding the study as a whole: Cytomegalovirus status was reportedly diagnosed by the classifier with high specificity and sensitivity. A few chains tied to CMV proved CMV antigen-specific in vitro. Investigators reported 150 to 200 TCR beta chains as tied to cytomegalovirus.

This sequence was found in a woman between 18 and 30 years old in good health and CMV-seronegative. The rearrangement joins TRBV9 to TRBJ2-3; perhaps TRBD1 as D (5 bases). Sequenced material: PBMCs. The CDR3 DNA follows: TGTGCCAGCAGTGCGACAGTAAGCACAGATACGCAGTATTTT. It codes for CASSATVSTDTQYF.